Each of the 30 T cell receptor beta chains below was sequenced from the same sample in a study of T cell responses to AZD1222 COVID-19 vaccine. Repertoires were generated with immunoSEQ multiplex PCR, while TCRdb's copy carries only in-frame clones and drops some. The repertoire holds approximately 200,000 clones, with 90% to 95% as singletons. The specimen was peripheral blood, collected 28 days after the second dose of the MenACWY control vaccine. These TCRs come from an adult who received the MenACWY meningococcal vaccine as a control.

The chain employs TRBV2 and TRBJ2-5, with D perhaps matching TRBD1 (6 bases). Trimming shortened V by 6 bases and J by 1 base, and 9 bases separated the two germline ends. This CDR3 is built from 13 residues. The V gene's germline CDR1 is SNHLY and CDR2 FYNNEI. The CDR3 region has the DNA TGTGCCAGCAGAATGGACAGCCAAGAGACCCAGTACTTC. It codes for CASRMDSQETQYF.

The rearrangement links TRBV3-1 (or the pseudogene TRBV3-2) to TRBJ2-7, with 7 bases identical to TRBD2. Trimming cost V 5 bases and J 4 bases; bases outside gene matches: 5. The CDR3 is 13 residues long. The V gene's germline CDR1 is LGHDT and CDR2 YNNKEL (reference sequence). The CDR3 DNA reads as TGTGCCAGCAGCGAACTAGCGAGTTACGAGCAGTACTTC. Translated: CASSELASYEQYF.

The V and J genes are TRBV25-1 and TRBJ2-5, with 12 bases matching TRBD2. V was clipped by 3 bases and J by 1 base; unmatched bases: 6. Germline CDR1 reads MGHDK; CDR2 reads SYGVNS. The CDR3 totals 17 residues. The chain's CDR3 is CASSDFGLAGSQETQYF. DNA for the CDR3: TGTGCCAGCAGTGACTTCGGACTAGCGGGGTCCCAAGAGACCCAGTACTTC.

This rearrangement joins TRBV4-1 to TRBJ1-2; possibly TRBD1 for D (5 bases). V lost 0 bases and J lost 7, with 18 bases in between. Germline CDR1 MGHRA, CDR2 YSYEKL. The CDR3 runs to 16 residues. The CDR3 DNA sequence: TGCGCCAGCAGCCAAGAGCCGCAGATCGGCAGGGCTGGCTACACCTTC. It codes for CASSQEPQIGRAGYTF.

The chain employs TRBV19 and TRBJ2-2, with D tentatively TRBD2 (5 bases). There are 15 residues in the CDR3. Trimming took off 2 bases at V and 7 bases at J, with 14 bases between the two ends. Germline loops: CDR1 LNHDA, CDR2 SQIVND (reference sequence). CDR3 in amino acids: CASSILIEEDGELFF. The CDR3 DNA sequence: TGTGCCAGTAGTATATTAATAGAGGAGGACGGGGAGCTGTTTTTT.

The chain carries TRBV19 and TRBJ1-2, with 10 bases aligning to TRBD1. This CDR3 region has 14 residues. V lost 7 bases, J lost 4 bases, and 6 bases stayed unmatched. From germline, CDR1 is LNHDA and CDR2 SQIVND (reference sequence). As DNA, the CDR3 is TGTGCCAGTACTCCGGGACAGGGGCGCTATGGCTACACCTTC. It codes for CASTPGQGRYGYTF.

The chain has TRBV5-4 and TRBJ2-1; D is undetermined. CDR3 length equals 13 residues. V was pared by 1 base and J by 4 bases, with 6 bases between. The germline V gene encodes CDR1 SGHNT and CDR2 YYREEE (reference sequence). The CDR3 is CASSLPGYNEQFF. CDR3 coding DNA: TGTGCCAGCAGCTTGCCCGGTTACAATGAGCAGTTCTTC.

V gene TRBV5-4 combines with J gene TRBJ2-6; 10 bases match TRBD1. Unmatched junction bases numbered 7, after V lost 7 bases and J lost 0 bases. The length of the CDR3 is 17 residues. CDR1 and CDR2 (germline): SGHNT, YYREEE (reference sequence). CDR3 amino acids: CASSGTGAHSGANVLTF. For the CDR3, the DNA is TGTGCCAGCTCCGGGACAGGGGCCCACTCTGGGGCCAACGTCCTGACTTTC.

The chain carries TRBV6-5 and TRBJ1-2, with D tentatively TRBD1 (5 bases). The CDR3 runs to 14 residues. Trimming stripped 10 bases from V and 5 bases from J, with 20 bases between. Per the germline V gene, CDR1 is MNHEY and CDR2 is SVGAGI. CDR3 sequence reads: CANPVRGRFYGYTF. DNA for the CDR3: TGTGCCAACCCGGTACGGGGCCGTTTTTATGGCTACACCTTC.

V is TRBV6-5 and J is TRBJ2-3; D is uncertain. The CDR3 spans 15 residues. CDR1 and CDR2 from the germline V gene are MNHEY and SVGAGI. V lost 6 bases to trimming and J lost 2 bases, with 15 bases between them. The CDR3 region has the DNA TGTGCCAGCAGGGACCGCAAGGGTCACACAGATACGCAGTATTTT. Its translation: CASRDRKGHTDTQYF.

In DNA, the CDR3 is TGTGCCAGCAGCTTGGGGGGGCTAAACGAGCAGTACTTC. It encodes CASSLGGLNEQYF. The chain uses TRBV5-4 and TRBJ2-7, with D perhaps TRBD1 (6 bases). Germline CDR1 is SGHNT and CDR2 is YYREEE (reference sequence). Trimming removed 0 bases at V and 5 bases at J, with 9 bases between. The CDR3 is 13 amino acids.

V gene TRBV19 combines with J gene TRBJ2-3, with TRBD2 matching 8 bases. Germline V gene lookup returns CDR1 LNHDA and CDR2 SQIVND (reference sequence). V shed 3 bases and J 2 bases; nucleotides not matched to a gene: 4. The CDR3 is 15 residues long. The CDR3 nucleotides read TGTGCCAGTAGTATGGCGGGGGGTGCCACAGATACGCAGTATTTT. This sequence encodes CASSMAGGATDTQYF.

The chain combines TRBV13 with TRBJ1-2; 10 bases match TRBD1. CDR3 size: 13 residues. J lost 8 bases, V lost 4 bases, and 4 bases had no gene match. The V gene's germline CDR1 is PRHDT and CDR2 FYEKMQ (reference sequence). CDR3 region: CASSWTGGGGYTF. In nucleotides, the CDR3 is TGTGCCAGCAGCTGGACAGGGGGTGGCGGCTACACCTTC.

The chain couples TRBV28 to TRBJ2-7, with TRBD2 matching over 7 bases. After removal of 3 bases from V and 2 bases from J, the junction contained 10 bases not matched to a gene. CDR1 and CDR2 (germline): MDHEN, SYDVKM. CDR3 size: 16 residues. The CDR3 spells CASSLSLSSGTYEQYF. In DNA form, the CDR3 reads TGTGCCAGCAGTTTGAGTTTGTCTAGCGGAACCTACGAGCAGTACTTC.

As for this clone: Other DNA sequences from this sample encode an identical CDR3 as well. This chain uses TRBV6-5 with TRBJ2-7; D might be TRBD2 (6 bases). Germline CDR1 MNHEY, CDR2 SVGAGI. This CDR3 has 12 amino acids. The V gene lost 8 bases and the J gene lost 3 bases, with 11 bases spanning the gap. CDR3 DNA sequence: TGTGCCAGCTCACGGGGAGGCTACGAGCAGTACTTC. This codes for CASSRGGYEQYF.

The V call is TRBV6-5, the J call TRBJ2-7; D is possibly TRBD1 (6 bases). Germline V CDR1 and CDR2: MNHEY, SVGAGI. This CDR3 comprises 12 residues. Deletions cut 6 bases from V and 6 bases from J, with 12 bases between. The chain's CDR3 is CASSLTGREQYF. The CDR3 coding sequence is TGTGCCAGCAGCTTAACAGGGCGCGAGCAGTACTTC.

The chain has TRBV19 and TRBJ2-6, with 10 bases identical to TRBD1. The CDR3 spans 17 residues. With 6 bases clipped from V and 2 bases from J, the junction kept 7 bases outside the gene matches. CDR1 and CDR2 (germline): LNHDA, SQIVND (reference sequence). The CDR3 DNA follows: TGTGCCAGTAGAGGGACAGGGGCGGTCCCTGGGGCCAACGTCCTGACTTTC. Amino acids: CASRGTGAVPGANVLTF.

V is TRBV25-1 and J is TRBJ2-7; D gene ambiguous. Germline V gives CDR1 MGHDK, CDR2 SYGVNS. V was shortened by 4 bases and J by 1 base, with 5 bases between the two germline ends. The CDR3 length is 12 residues. The CDR3 sequence: CASSGGSYEQYF. In DNA, the CDR3 is TGTGCCAGCAGTGGGGGTTCCTACGAGCAGTACTTC.

The rearrangement joins TRBV15 to TRBJ2-7; 8 positions agree with TRBD1. The CDR3 extends over 14 amino acids. Germline lookup yields CDR1 LNHNV and CDR2 YYDKDF (reference sequence). V was clipped by 1 base and J by 2 bases; unmatched bases: 1. The DNA for the CDR3 is TGTGCCACCAGCAGAGGACAGGGGACCTACGAGCAGTACTTC. Its protein product is CATSRGQGTYEQYF.

This clone occurred once. The chain couples TRBV24-1 to TRBJ2-2; D is unresolved. V lost 7 bases, J lost 6 bases, and 5 bases lay in between. Germline V gene lookup returns CDR1 KGHDR and CDR2 SFDVKD. The CDR3 is 11 residues long. Written as DNA, the CDR3 is TGTGCCACCAGACACGCCGGGGAGCTGTTTTTT. It translates to CATRHAGELFF.

The chain is built from TRBV7-9 and TRBJ1-1, with 9 bases matching TRBD1. The trim removed 4 bases at V and 5 bases at J, leaving 8 bases unmatched. The CDR3 length is 15 residues. CDR1 and CDR2 (germline): SEHNR, FQNEAQ (reference sequence). The CDR3 DNA reads as TGTGCCAGCAGCTCTCTGACAGGGGGAAATACTGAAGCTTTCTTT. It encodes CASSSLTGGNTEAFF.

Written as DNA, the CDR3 is TGTGCCAGCAGTGAAAGGGCAGAAAACACTGAAGCTTTCTTT. Residues: CASSERAENTEAFF. The chain recombines TRBV6-1 with TRBJ1-1; no reliable D call. Per the germline V gene, CDR1 is MNHNS and CDR2 is SASEGT. V lost 2 bases, J lost 2 bases, and 9 bases lay in between. This CDR3 is 14 amino acids long.

The chain recombines TRBV5-1 with TRBJ2-7; tentative D call: TRBD2 (6 bases). Germline V gene sequence: CDR1 SGHRS, CDR2 YFSETQ. CDR3 length equals 14 residues. Trimming took 0 bases from V and 4 from J, leaving 11 bases between them. CDR3 residues: CASSLGAGKYEQYF. DNA for the CDR3: TGCGCCAGCAGCTTGGGGGCGGGGAAATACGAGCAGTACTTC.

The chain uses TRBV3-1 (or the pseudogene TRBV3-2) and TRBJ1-2, with D possibly matching TRBD1 (5 bases). This CDR3 is built from 14 residues. Deletions cut 5 bases from V and 7 bases from J, with 17 bases between. Germline V gene sequence: CDR1 LGHDT, CDR2 YNNKEL (reference sequence). In DNA form, the CDR3 reads TGTGCCAGCAGCTCTCAAAGGGGACCCCTTGGCTACACCTTC. Translating it yields CASSSQRGPLGYTF.

This chain connects TRBV5-5 to TRBJ2-7; TRBD1 aligns across 9 bases. Trimming at V came to 2 bases and at J to 2 bases, leaving 11 bases not matched to a gene. The length of the CDR3 is 17 residues. Per germline, CDR1 SGHKS and CDR2 YYEKEE (reference sequence). CDR3 region: CASSLREQGARAYEQYF. CDR3 coding DNA: TGTGCCAGCAGCTTAAGGGAACAGGGGGCGCGGGCCTACGAGCAGTACTTC.

This clone came up once. The chain has TRBV4-2 and TRBJ2-1; 7 positions agree with TRBD2. This CDR3 comprises 16 residues. Trimming at V came to 2 bases and at J to 6 bases, leaving 10 bases not matched to a gene. Germline V gene data show CDR1 as LGHNA and CDR2 as YNFKEQ. The CDR3 DNA sequence: TGTGCCAGCAGCCAATACGGGGACTATGGCTCCAATGAGCAGTTCTTC. Protein product: CASSQYGDYGSNEQFF.

V gene TRBV19 combines with J gene TRBJ2-7; D is possibly TRBD1 (5 bases). V lost 5 bases and J lost 5, with 16 bases in between. Germline V CDR1 and CDR2: LNHDA, SQIVND (reference sequence). The CDR3 length is 14 residues. CDR3 residues: CASSPRVAGHEQYF. The DNA for the CDR3 is TGTGCCAGTAGTCCCAGGGTCGCTGGGCACGAGCAGTACTTC.

The genes are TRBV5-4 and TRBJ1-2; D unclear. Germline CDR1 reads SGHNT; CDR2 reads YYREEE (reference sequence). Trimming stripped 4 bases from V and 1 base from J, with 8 bases between. This CDR3 comprises 13 residues. CDR3 sequence reads: CASSPDLNYGYTF. The CDR3 coding sequence is TGTGCCAGCAGCCCAGACCTTAACTATGGCTACACCTTC.

V and J are TRBV9 and TRBJ2-2, with D uncertain. V shed 4 bases and J shed 4 bases, with 14 bases lying between them. Per germline, CDR1 SGDLS and CDR2 YYNGEE. The CDR3 has 15 amino acids. CDR3 coding DNA: TGTGCCAGCAGCACCTCCGGTCGGAGCACCGGGGAGCTGTTTTTT. Translated, it gives CASSTSGRSTGELFF.

V gene TRBV18 combines with J gene TRBJ2-1, with 8 bases that match TRBD2. The CDR3 runs to 18 residues. The junction had 16 bases not matched to a gene; V was cut back by 3 bases and J by 6 bases. Germline V gives CDR1 KGHSH, CDR2 LQKENI. The CDR3: CASSPLGLAGLAGNEQFF. The DNA for the CDR3 is TGTGCCAGCTCACCGCTCGGACTAGCAGGTTTGGCGGGCAATGAGCAGTTCTTC.